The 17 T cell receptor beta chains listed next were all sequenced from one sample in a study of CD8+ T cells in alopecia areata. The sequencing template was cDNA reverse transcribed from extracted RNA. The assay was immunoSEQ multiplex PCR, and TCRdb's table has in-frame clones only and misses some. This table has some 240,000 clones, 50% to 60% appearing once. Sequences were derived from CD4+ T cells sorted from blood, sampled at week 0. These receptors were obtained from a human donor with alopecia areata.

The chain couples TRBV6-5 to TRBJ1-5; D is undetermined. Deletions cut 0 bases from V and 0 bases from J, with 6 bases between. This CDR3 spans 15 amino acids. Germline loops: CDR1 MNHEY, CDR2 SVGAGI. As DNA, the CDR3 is TGTGCCAGCAGTTACTCCAGAAATAGCAATCAGCCCCAGCATTTT. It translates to CASSYSRNSNQPQHF.

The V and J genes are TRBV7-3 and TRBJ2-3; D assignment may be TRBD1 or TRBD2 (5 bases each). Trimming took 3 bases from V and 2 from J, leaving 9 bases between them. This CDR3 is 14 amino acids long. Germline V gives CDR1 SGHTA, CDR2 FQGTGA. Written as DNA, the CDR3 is TGTGCCAGCAGCTTCGGGACCAACACAGATACGCAGTATTTT. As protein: CASSFGTNTDTQYF.

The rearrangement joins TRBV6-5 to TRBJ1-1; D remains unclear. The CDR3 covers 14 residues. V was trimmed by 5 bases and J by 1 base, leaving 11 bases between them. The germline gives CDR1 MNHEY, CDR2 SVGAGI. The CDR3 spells CASSNLHRNTEAFF. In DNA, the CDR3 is TGTGCCAGCAGTAATCTTCACAGGAACACTGAAGCTTTCTTT.

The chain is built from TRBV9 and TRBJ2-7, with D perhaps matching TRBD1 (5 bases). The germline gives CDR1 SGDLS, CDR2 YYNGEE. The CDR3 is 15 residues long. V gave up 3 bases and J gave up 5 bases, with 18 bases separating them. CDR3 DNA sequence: TGTGCCAGCAGCGCCCAGGGTCGTTCCGTCAACGAGCAGTACTTC. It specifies CASSAQGRSVNEQYF.

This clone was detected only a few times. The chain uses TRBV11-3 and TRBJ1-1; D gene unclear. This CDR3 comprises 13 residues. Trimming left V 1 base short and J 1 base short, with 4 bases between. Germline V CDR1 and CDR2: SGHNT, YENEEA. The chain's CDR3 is CASSLGANTEAFF. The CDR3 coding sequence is TGTGCCAGCAGCTTAGGGGCGAACACTGAAGCTTTCTTT.

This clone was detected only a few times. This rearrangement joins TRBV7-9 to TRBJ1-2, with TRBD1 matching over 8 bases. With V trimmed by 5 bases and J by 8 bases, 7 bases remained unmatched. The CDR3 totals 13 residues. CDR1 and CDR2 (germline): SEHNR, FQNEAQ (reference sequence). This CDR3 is CASSLGQARGYTF. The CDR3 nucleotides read TGTGCCAGCAGCCTGGGACAGGCACGCGGCTACACCTTC.

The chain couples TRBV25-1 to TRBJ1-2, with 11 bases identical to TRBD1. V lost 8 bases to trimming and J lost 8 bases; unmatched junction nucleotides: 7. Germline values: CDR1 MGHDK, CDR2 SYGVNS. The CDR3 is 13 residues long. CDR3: CASSGQGARGYTF. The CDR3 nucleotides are TGTGCCAGCTCAGGACAGGGGGCTAGAGGCTACACCTTC.

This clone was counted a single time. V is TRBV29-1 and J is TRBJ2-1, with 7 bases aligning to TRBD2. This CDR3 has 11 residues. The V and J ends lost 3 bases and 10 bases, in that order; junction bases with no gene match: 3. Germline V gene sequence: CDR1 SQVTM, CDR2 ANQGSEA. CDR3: CSVERGREQFF. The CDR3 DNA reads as TGCAGCGTTGAGCGGGGGAGAGAGCAGTTCTTC.

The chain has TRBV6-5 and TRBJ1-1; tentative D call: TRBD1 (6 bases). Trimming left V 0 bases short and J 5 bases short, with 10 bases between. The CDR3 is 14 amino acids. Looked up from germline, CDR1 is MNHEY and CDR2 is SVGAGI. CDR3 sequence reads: CASSYSAGETEAFF. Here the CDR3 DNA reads TGTGCCAGCAGTTACTCTGCAGGGGAAACTGAAGCTTTCTTT.

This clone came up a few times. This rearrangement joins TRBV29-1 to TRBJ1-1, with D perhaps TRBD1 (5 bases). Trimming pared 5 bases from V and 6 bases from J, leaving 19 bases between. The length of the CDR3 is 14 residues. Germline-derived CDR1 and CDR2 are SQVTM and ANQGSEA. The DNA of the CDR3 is TGCAGCGTTAGGGGTACCTTACCAGGAGCTGAAGCTTTCTTT. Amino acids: CSVRGTLPGAEAFF.

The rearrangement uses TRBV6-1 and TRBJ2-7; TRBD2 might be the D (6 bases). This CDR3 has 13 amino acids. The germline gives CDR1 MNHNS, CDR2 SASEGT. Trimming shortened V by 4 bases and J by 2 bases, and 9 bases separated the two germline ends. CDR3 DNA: TGTGCCAGCAGTGTCGGGGGTGCCTACGAGCAGTACTTC. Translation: CASSVGGAYEQYF.

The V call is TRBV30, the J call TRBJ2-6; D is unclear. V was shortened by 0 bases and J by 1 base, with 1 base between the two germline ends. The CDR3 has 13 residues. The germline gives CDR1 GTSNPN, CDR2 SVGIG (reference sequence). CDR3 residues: CAWSVSGANVLTF. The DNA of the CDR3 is TGTGCCTGGAGTGTATCTGGGGCCAACGTCCTGACTTTC.

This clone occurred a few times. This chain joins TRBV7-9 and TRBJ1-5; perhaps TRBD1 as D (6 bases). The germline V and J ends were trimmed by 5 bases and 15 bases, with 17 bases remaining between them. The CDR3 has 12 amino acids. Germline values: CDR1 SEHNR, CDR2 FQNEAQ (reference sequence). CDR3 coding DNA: TGTGCCAGCAGCCCGCAGGGGAATGTGTGGCATTTT. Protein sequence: CASSPQGNVWHF.

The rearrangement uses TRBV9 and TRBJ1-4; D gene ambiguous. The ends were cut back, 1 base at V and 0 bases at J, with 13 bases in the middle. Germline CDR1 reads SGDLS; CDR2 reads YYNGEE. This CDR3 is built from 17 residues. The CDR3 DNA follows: TGTGCCAGCAGCGTATTTCCGTCGGGTGCAACTAATGAAAAACTGTTTTTT. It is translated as CASSVFPSGATNEKLFF.

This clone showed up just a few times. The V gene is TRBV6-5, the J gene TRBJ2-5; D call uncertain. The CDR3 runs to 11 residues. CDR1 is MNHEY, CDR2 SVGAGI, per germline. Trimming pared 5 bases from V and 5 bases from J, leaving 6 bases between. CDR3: CASSVGETQYF. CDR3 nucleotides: TGTGCCAGCAGTGTGGGGGAGACCCAGTACTTC.

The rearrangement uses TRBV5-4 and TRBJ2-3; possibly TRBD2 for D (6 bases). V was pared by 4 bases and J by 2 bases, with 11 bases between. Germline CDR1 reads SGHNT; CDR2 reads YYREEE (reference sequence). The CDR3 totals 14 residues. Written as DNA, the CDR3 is TGTGCCAGCAGCCCGCGACTAGTCACAGATACGCAGTATTTT. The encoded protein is CASSPRLVTDTQYF.

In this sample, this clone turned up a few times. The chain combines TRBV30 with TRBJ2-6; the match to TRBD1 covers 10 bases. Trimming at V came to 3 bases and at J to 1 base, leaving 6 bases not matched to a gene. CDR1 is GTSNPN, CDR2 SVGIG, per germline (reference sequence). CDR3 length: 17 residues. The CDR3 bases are TGTGCCTGGAGGGGGACAGGGGTGAGGTCTGGGGCCAACGTCCTGACTTTC. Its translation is CAWRGTGVRSGANVLTF.